This TCR beta chain came from a study of tumor and adjacent non-tumor tissue in lung cancer. Study context: Stage I to III disease affected 10 men and roughly 5 women aged roughly 30 to 76. Study conclusions and caveats: Patients with more diverse tumor TCRs had worse survival. In normal lung, the top 100 clones were significantly more dominant than in tumor.

This sample's RNA came from whole unsorted tissue. A word on this clonotype: The antigen is unknown. At one end the junction does not follow the germline gene, possibly because of a read error.

The germline V gene has CDR1 LNHDA and CDR2 SQIVND (reference sequence). CDR3 length: 14 amino acids. The library came from three nested PCR rounds adapted from ARM-PCR protocols. A single record per CDR3 protein comes from TCRdb applying MiXCR to the multiplex PCR reads. The sample yields about 68,000 distinct CDR3 sequences, about 60% seen once. The sample taken for sequencing was lung tumor tissue. The clonotype comes from a man aged 45-65 years with non-small cell lung cancer. The chain carries TRBV19 and TRBJ2-1; either TRBD1 or TRBD2 may supply D (5 bases each). The CDR3 DNA reads TGTGTCAGTTCCGTAAAGGGGACCGACAATGAGCAGTTCTTC. This translates into CVSSVKGTDNEQFF.